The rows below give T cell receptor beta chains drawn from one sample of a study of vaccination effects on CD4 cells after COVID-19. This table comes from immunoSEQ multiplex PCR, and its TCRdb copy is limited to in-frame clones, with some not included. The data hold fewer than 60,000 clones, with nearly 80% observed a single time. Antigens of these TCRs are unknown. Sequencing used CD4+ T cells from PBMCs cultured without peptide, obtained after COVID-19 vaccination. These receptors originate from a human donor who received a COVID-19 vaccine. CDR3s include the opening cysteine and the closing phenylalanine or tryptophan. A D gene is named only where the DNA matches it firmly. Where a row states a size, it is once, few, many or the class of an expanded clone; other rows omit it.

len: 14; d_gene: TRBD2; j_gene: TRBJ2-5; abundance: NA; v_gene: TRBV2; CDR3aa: CASSASSGAETQYF; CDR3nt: TGTGCCAGCAGTGCCTCTAGCGGGGCGGAGACCCAGTACTTC
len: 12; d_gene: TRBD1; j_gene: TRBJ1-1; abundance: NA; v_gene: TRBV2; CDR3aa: CASSEEGQTAFF; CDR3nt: TGTGCCAGCAGTGAAGAGGGACAGACGGCTTTCTTT
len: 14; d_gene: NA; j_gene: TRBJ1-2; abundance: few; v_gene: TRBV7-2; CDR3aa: CASSLGGSNYGYTF; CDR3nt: TGTGCCAGCAGCTTAGGGGGCAGCAACTATGGCTACACCTTC
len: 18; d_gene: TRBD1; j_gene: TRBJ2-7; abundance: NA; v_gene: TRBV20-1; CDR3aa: CSASRGTGRIGGSYEQYF; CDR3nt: TGCAGTGCTAGTAGGGGGACAGGGAGAATAGGGGGGTCCTACGAGCAGTACTTC
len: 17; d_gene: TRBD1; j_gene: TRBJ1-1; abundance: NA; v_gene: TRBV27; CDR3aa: CASSFGTGGARDTEAFF; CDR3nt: TGTGCCAGCAGTTTCGGGACAGGGGGCGCCCGTGACACTGAAGCTTTCTTT
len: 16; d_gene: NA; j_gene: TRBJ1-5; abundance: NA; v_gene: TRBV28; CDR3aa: CASSFWGLGAGQPQHF; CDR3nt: TGTGCCAGCAGTTTTTGGGGCTTGGGGGCTGGGCAGCCCCAGCATTTT
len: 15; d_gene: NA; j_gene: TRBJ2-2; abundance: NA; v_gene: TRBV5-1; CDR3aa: CASSLGPPLPGELFF; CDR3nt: TGCGCCAGCAGCTTGGGGCCCCCGCTACCCGGGGAGCTGTTTTTT
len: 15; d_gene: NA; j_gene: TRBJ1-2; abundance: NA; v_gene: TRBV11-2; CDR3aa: CASSLARRRHYGYTF; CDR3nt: TGTGCCAGCAGCTTAGCCAGACGGCGCCACTATGGCTACACCTTC
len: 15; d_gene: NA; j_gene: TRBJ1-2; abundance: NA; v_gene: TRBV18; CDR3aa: CASSPVRGKNYGYTF; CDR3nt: TGTGCCAGCTCACCAGTGAGAGGGAAAAACTATGGCTACACCTTC
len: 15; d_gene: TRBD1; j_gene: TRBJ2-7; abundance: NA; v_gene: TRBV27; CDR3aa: CASSYKGQGPYEQYF; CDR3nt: TGTGCCAGCAGTTATAAGGGACAGGGACCCTACGAGCAGTACTTC
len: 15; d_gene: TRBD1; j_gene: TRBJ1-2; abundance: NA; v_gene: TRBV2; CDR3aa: CASTKPGTGGGGYTF; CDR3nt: TGTGCCAGCACTAAGCCAGGGACAGGGGGCGGTGGCTACACCTTC
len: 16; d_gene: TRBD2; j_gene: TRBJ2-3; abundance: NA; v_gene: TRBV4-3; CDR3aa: CASSQVAGGLTDTQYF; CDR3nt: TGCGCCAGCAGCCAAGTTGCGGGGGGGCTTACAGATACGCAGTATTTT
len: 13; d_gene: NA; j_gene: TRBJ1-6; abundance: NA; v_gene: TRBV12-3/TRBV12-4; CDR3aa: CASSPTGNSPLHF; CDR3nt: TGTGCCAGCAGTCCCACTGGAAATTCACCCCTCCACTTT
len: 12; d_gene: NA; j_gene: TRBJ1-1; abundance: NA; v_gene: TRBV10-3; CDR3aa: CAIGAVNTEAFF; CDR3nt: TGTGCCATCGGGGCAGTGAACACTGAAGCTTTCTTT
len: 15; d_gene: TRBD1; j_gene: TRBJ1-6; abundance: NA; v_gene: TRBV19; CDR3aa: CASSEGTATNSPLHF; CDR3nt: TGTGCCAGTAGTGAGGGGACAGCTACTAATTCACCCCTCCACTTT
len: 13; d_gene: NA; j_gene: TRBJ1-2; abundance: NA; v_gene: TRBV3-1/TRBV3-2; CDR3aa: CASSPDPNYGYTF; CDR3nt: TGTGCCAGCAGCCCCGATCCTAACTATGGCTACACCTTC
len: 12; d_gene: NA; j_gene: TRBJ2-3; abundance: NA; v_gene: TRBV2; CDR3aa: CASRPLTDTQYF; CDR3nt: TGTGCCAGCAGGCCCCTAACAGATACGCAGTATTTT
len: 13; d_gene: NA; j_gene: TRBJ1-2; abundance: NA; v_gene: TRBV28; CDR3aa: CASSLGGGSGYTF; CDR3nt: TGTGCCAGCAGTTTAGGGGGTGGATCTGGCTACACCTTC
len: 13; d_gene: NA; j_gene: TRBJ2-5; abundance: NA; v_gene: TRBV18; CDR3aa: CASSQAGQETQYF; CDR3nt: TGTGCCAGCTCACAGGCTGGCCAAGAGACCCAGTACTTC
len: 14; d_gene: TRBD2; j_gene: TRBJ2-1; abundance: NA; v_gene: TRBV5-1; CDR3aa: CASRGDRGYNEQFF; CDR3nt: TGCGCCAGTCGGGGGGACCGAGGCTACAATGAGCAGTTCTTC
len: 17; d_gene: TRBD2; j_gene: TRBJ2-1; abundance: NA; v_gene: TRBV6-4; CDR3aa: CASSGTSGRGSYNEQFF; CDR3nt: TGTGCCAGCAGTGGGACTAGCGGGAGGGGGTCCTACAATGAGCAGTTCTTC
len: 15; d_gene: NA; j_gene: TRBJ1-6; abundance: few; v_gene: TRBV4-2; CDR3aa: CASSQVSSPISPLHF; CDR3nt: TGTGCCAGCAGCCAAGTGTCTAGCCCTATCTCACCCCTCCACTTT
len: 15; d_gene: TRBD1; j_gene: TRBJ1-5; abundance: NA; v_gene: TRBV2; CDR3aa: CASSDGQGSNQPQHF; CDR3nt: TGTGCCAGCAGTGACGGACAGGGAAGCAATCAGCCCCAGCATTTT
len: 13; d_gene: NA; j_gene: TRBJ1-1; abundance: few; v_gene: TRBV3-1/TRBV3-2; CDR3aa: CASSQAGATEAFF; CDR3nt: TGTGCCAGCAGCCAAGCGGGGGCCACTGAAGCTTTCTTT
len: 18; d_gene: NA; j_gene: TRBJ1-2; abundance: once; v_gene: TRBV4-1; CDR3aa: CASSLPSERGRGKGGYTF; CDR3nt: TGCGCCAGCAGCCTCCCTTCGGAGCGGGGCAGGGGAAAGGGTGGCTACACCTTC
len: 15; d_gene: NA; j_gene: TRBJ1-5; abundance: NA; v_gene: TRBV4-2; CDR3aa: CASSQEARERGPQHF; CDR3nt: TGTGCCAGCAGCCAAGAGGCCCGGGAACGTGGGCCCCAGCATTTT
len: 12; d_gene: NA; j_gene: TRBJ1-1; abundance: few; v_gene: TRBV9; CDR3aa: CASSPRETEAFF; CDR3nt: TGTGCCAGCAGCCCCCGAGAGACTGAAGCTTTCTTT
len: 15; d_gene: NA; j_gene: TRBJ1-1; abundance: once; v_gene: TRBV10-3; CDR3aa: CAISESYRTVNEAFF; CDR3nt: TGTGCCATCAGTGAGTCATATAGGACAGTAAATGAAGCTTTCTTT
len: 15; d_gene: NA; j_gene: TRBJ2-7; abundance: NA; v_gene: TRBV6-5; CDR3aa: CASSNPGLSHYEQYF; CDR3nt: TGTGCCAGCAGTAACCCGGGACTGTCCCATTACGAGCAGTACTTC
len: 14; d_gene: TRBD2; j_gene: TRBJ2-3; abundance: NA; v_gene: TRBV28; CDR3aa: CASSLAGVGDTQYF; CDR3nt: TGTGCCAGCAGTTTAGCGGGAGTGGGAGATACGCAGTATTTT
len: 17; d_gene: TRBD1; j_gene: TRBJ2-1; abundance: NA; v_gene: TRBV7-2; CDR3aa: CASSPTLGQGTYNEQFF; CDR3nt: TGTGCCAGCAGCCCCACCTTAGGACAGGGAACGTACAATGAGCAGTTCTTC
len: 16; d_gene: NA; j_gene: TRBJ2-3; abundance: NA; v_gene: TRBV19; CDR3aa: CASSIFPGSSADTQYF; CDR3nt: TGTGCCAGTAGTATATTCCCGGGAAGCTCCGCAGATACGCAGTATTTT
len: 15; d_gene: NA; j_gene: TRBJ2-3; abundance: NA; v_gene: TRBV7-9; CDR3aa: CATEVTFFYTDTQYF; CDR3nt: TGTGCCACGGAGGTAACTTTTTTCTACACAGATACGCAGTATTTT
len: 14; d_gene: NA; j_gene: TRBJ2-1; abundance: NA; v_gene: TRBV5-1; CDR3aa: CASIGTDFYNEQFF; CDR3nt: TGCGCCAGCATCGGAACAGACTTCTACAATGAGCAGTTCTTC
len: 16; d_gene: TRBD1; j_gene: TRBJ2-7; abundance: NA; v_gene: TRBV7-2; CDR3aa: CASSLAGTGASYEQYF; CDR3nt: TGTGCCAGCAGCTTAGCCGGGACAGGGGCATCCTACGAGCAGTACTTC
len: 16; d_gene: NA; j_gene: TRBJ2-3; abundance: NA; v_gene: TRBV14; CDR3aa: CASSQDRKGGQDTQYF; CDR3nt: TGTGCCAGCAGCCAAGATCGGAAGGGGGGGCAAGATACGCAGTATTTT
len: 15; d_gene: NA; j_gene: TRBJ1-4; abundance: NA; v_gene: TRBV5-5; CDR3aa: CASSSSGTPNEKLFF; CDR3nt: TGTGCCAGCAGCTCATCCGGGACCCCTAATGAAAAACTGTTTTTT
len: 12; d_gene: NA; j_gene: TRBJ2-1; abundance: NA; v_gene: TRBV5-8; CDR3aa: CASSQGSLEQFF; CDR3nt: TGTGCCAGCAGCCAGGGGAGCTTAGAGCAGTTCTTC
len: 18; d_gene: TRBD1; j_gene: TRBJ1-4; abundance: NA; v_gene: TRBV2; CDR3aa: CASSEAQDRTATNEKLFF; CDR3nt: TGTGCCAGCAGTGAAGCGCAGGACAGGACCGCAACTAATGAAAAACTGTTTTTT
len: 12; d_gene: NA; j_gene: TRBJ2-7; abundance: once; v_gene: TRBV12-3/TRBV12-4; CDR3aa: CASSLLGNEQYF; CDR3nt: TGTGCCAGCAGTTTATTAGGGAACGAGCAGTACTTC
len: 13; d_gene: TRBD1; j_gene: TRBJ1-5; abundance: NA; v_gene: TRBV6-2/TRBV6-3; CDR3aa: CASSSDRAQPQHF; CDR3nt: TGTGCCAGCAGTTCCGACAGGGCACAGCCCCAGCATTTT
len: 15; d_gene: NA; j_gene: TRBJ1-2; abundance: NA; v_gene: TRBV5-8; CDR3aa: CASRSLPTGHYGYTF; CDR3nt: TGTGCCAGCAGATCCCTCCCGACAGGACATTATGGCTACACCTTC
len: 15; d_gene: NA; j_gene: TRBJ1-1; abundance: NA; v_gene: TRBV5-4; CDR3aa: CASSRRLGLNTEAFF; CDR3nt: TGTGCCAGCAGCAGGCGGTTGGGCCTGAACACTGAAGCTTTCTTT
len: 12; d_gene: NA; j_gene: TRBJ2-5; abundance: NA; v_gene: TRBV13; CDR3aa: CASSLYQETQYF; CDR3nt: TGTGCCAGCAGCTTGTACCAAGAGACCCAGTACTTC
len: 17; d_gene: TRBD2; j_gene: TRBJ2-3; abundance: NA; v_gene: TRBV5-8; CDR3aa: CASSLPGTSGGKDTQYF; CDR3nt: TGTGCCAGCAGCCTCCCCGGCACTAGCGGGGGGAAAGATACGCAGTATTTT
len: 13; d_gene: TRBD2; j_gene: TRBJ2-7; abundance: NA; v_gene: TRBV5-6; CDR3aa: CASSIHPGGEQYF; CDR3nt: TGTGCCAGCAGCATACACCCGGGGGGCGAGCAGTACTTC
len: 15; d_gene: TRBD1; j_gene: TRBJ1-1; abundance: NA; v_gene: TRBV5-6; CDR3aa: CASSLVRTGVTEAFF; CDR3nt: TGTGCCAGCAGCTTGGTAAGGACAGGGGTGACTGAAGCTTTCTTT
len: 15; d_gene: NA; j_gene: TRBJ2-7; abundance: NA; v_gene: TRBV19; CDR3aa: CASSSQEALVYEQYF; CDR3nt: TGTGCCAGTAGTAGTCAGGAGGCCCTGGTGTACGAGCAGTACTTC
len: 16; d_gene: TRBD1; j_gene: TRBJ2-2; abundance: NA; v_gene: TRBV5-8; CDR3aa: CASSFQRQGATGELFF; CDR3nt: TGTGCCAGCAGCTTTCAGAGGCAGGGGGCGACGGGGGAGCTGTTTTTT
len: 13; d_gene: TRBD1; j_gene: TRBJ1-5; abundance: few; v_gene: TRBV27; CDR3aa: CASRDRINQPQHF; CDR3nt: TGTGCCAGCAGGGACAGGATCAATCAGCCCCAGCATTTT